Listed here are 19 T cell receptor beta chains from one sample, sequenced in a study of T cells in Graves' hyperthyroidism and ophthalmopathy. The CDR3 regions of TCR beta were amplified from RNA transcripts. A first-round RT-PCR of the TCR CDR3 used the HTBI primer set. TCRdb fed the multiplex PCR reads into MiXCR, producing one record per CDR3 protein. The sample contains about 700,000 distinct CDR3 sequences, 12% to 15% of which appear only once. Specimen: blood. The receptors were gathered from a woman under 30 with Graves' hyperthyroidism.

The rearrangement links TRBV11-1 to TRBJ2-2, with 9 bases lining up with TRBD1. The V gene end was trimmed by 5 bases and the J gene end by 7 bases; junction bases not matched to a gene: 11. The V gene's germline CDR1 is SGHAT and CDR2 FQDESV (reference sequence). The CDR3 loop spans 16 amino acids. CDR3 loop: CASSRLQGARLGELFF. The CDR3 DNA sequence: TGTGCCAGCAGCCGATTACAGGGGGCGCGTCTCGGGGAGCTGTTTTTT.

This clonotype was found many times. The V and J genes are TRBV2 and TRBJ1-2, with a tentative D call TRBD1 (5 bases). Germline values: CDR1 SNHLY, CDR2 FYNNEI. V lost 6 bases to trimming and J lost 0 bases, with 11 bases between them. This CDR3 is 14 amino acids long. The CDR3, as DNA: TGTGCCAGCAGCCAAGGGGCGTCTAACTATGGCTACACCTTC. The encoded protein is CASSQGASNYGYTF.

This clonotype occurred a few times. The rearrangement uses TRBV30 and TRBJ2-5; no firm D call. V was pared by 1 base and J by 5 bases, with 14 bases between. Germline V gives CDR1 GTSNPN, CDR2 SVGIG (reference sequence). This CDR3 is built from 14 residues. The DNA for the CDR3 is TGTGCCTGGAGTGGTCGGTGGAGTAAGGAGACCCAGTACTTC. The encoded protein is CAWSGRWSKETQYF.

The V and J genes are TRBV7-9 and TRBJ2-2; D is uncertain. V gave up 1 base and J gave up 5 bases, with 8 bases separating them. The CDR3 has 14 amino acids. Germline V gene lookup returns CDR1 SEHNR and CDR2 FQNEAQ (reference sequence). Here the CDR3 reads CASSLDRWTGELFF. In DNA form, the CDR3 reads TGTGCCAGCAGCTTAGACCGTTGGACCGGGGAGCTGTTTTTT. The variable domain in full, with the rest retrieved from reference TRBV7-9 and TRBJ2-2, is DTGVSQNPRHKITKRGQNVTFRCDPISEHNRLYWYRQTLGQGPEFLTYFQNEAQLEKSRLLSDRFSAERPKGSFSTLEIQRTEQGDSAMYLCASSLDRWTGELFFGEGSRLTVL.

The table lists this clonotype with a few counts. Just one base apart from a much larger clone, this may be a read error. V usage is TRBV28 and J usage is TRBJ2-7; possible D gene TRBD1, 6 bases. Germline V lookup: CDR1 MDHEN, CDR2 SYDVKM. The CDR3 length is 15 residues. The CDR3 coding sequence is TGTGCCAGCAGTTTATCAGGGGTCCAGACCTACGAGCAGTGCTTC. Encoded protein: CASSLSGVQTYEQCF. Supplemented by reference TRBV28 and TRBJ2-7, the full variable domain reads DVKVTQSSRYLVKRTGEKVFLECVQDMDHENMFWYRQDPGLGLRLIYFSYDVKMKEKGDIPEGYSVSREKKERFSLILESASTNQTSMYLCASSLSGVQTYEQCFGPGTRLTVT.

In this sample, this clonotype turned up many times. This rearrangement joins TRBV28 to TRBJ1-1; 8 nucleotides line up with TRBD1. The CDR3 totals 18 residues. V was clipped by 3 bases and J by 3 bases; unmatched bases: 15. Germline-derived CDR1 and CDR2 are MDHEN and SYDVKM. The CDR3 DNA sequence: TGTGCCAGCAGTTTCCTTTTCTGGGGTAAGACAGGGGACACTGAAGCTTTCTTT. Its protein is CASSFLFWGKTGDTEAFF.

This clonotype was counted ten times or more. The CDR3 region is CASSFGTANTEAFF. The CDR3 nucleotides read TGTGCCAGCAGTTTCGGGACAGCGAACACTGAAGCTTTCTTT. This rearrangement joins TRBV27 to TRBJ1-1; 7 bases fit TRBD1. Germline assignment: CDR1 MNHEY and CDR2 SMNVEV (reference sequence). The CDR3 totals 14 residues. Germline trimming cut 3 bases from V and 1 base from J; bases unmatched to any gene: 2.

The table lists this clonotype with a few counts. The CDR3 region is CASSFGTEGGKLFF. CDR3 nucleotides: TGCGCCAGCAGCTTCGGGACCGAGGGTGGAAAACTGTTTTTT. V is TRBV5-1 and J is TRBJ1-4, with TRBD1 as a possible D gene (5 bases). The germline V gene has CDR1 SGHRS and CDR2 YFSETQ. V gave up 2 bases and J gave up 10 bases, with 15 bases separating them. This CDR3 comprises 14 residues. The full variable domain, its missing parts supplied by reference TRBV5-1 and TRBJ1-4, is KAGVTQTPRYLIKTRGQQVTLSCSPISGHRSVSWYQQTPGQGLQFLFEYFSETQRNKGNFPGRFSGRQFSNSRSEMNVSTLELGDSALYLCASSFGTEGGKLFFGSGTQLSVL.

This clonotype was observed many times. This chain uses TRBV28 with TRBJ2-7, with D tentatively TRBD1 or TRBD2 (5 bases each). Germline V CDR1 and CDR2: MDHEN, SYDVKM. Between the trimmed V and J ends, which lost 3 bases and 7 bases, there was a span of 19 bases. There are 15 residues in the CDR3. CDR3 DNA: TGTGCCAGCAGTTTCCTGGGACCGCGAATGGGGGAGCAGTACTTC. Protein product: CASSFLGPRMGEQYF.

A few counts support this clonotype. A read error may produce the germline difference seen at one junction end. The chain couples TRBV7-2 to TRBJ2-7; D call uncertain. The CDR3 has 15 amino acids. Germline CDR1 and CDR2: SGHTA and FQGNSA. CDR3 sequence: CASTSQGATSYEQYF. CDR3 DNA sequence: TGTGCAAGCACGTCCCAAGGCGCTACTTCCTACGAGCAGTACTTC. The whole variable domain, filled in from reference TRBV7-2 and TRBJ2-7, reads GAGVSQSPSNKVTEKGKDVELRCDPISGHTALYWYRQSLGQGLEFLIYFQGNSAPDKSGLPSDRFSAERTGGSVSTLTIQRTQQEDSAVYLCASTSQGATSYEQYFGPGTRLTVT.

This clonotype came up a few times. The CDR3: CASSPGGRPYEQYF. As DNA, the CDR3 is TGTGCCAGCAGCCCCGGGGGCAGACCCTACGAGCAGTACTTC. The chain recombines TRBV9 with TRBJ2-7, with D perhaps assigned TRBD1 or TRBD2 (6 bases each). Germline V CDR1 and CDR2: SGDLS, YYNGEE. The CDR3 loop spans 14 amino acids. V shed 4 bases and J shed 2 bases, with 13 bases lying between them. Looking up the rest from reference TRBV9 and TRBJ2-7 gives the full variable domain: DSGVTQTPKHLITATGQRVTLRCSPRSGDLSVYWYQQSLDQGLQFLIQYYNGEERAKGNILERFSAQQFPDLHSELNLSSLELGDSALYFCASSPGGRPYEQYFGPGTRLTVT.

This clonotype was found many times. J is TRBJ2-7 and V is TRBV28; 12 positions match TRBD2. Germline V gene lookup returns CDR1 MDHEN and CDR2 SYDVKM. J was trimmed by 4 bases and V by 5 bases; bases with no gene match: 12. This CDR3 spans 17 amino acids. Here the CDR3 reads CASSTPGLAGRPYEQYF. CDR3 DNA: TGTGCCAGCAGTACCCCCGGACTAGCGGGACGACCTTACGAGCAGTACTTC.

The chain links TRBV4-1 to TRBJ1-2; perhaps TRBD1 as D (6 bases). With 3 bases removed from V and 3 bases from J, the gap between germline ends came to 20 bases. The CDR3 length is 17 residues. Germline V CDR1 and CDR2: MGHRA, YSYEKL. The CDR3 reads CASSQNPSWTEDYGYTF. In DNA form, the CDR3 reads TGCGCCAGCAGCCAGAACCCGTCGTGGACAGAGGACTATGGCTACACCTTC.

This clonotype was seen ten or more times. The J gene is TRBJ1-1, the V gene TRBV28, with TRBD1 identical over 7 bases. The CDR3 is 13 residues long. Germline V gene sequence: CDR1 MDHEN, CDR2 SYDVKM. V lost 4 bases to trimming and J lost 1 base; unmatched junction nucleotides: 0. CDR3 bases: TGTGCCAGCAGTTGGGACAGGAACACTGAAGCTTTCTTT. Translating gives CASSWDRNTEAFF.

This clonotype was recorded many times. The chain links TRBV12-3 or TRBV12-4 to TRBJ1-1, with D tentatively TRBD1 (6 bases). Trimming removed 8 bases at V and 5 bases at J, with 12 bases between. The CDR3 is 12 amino acids. CDR3 sequence: CASGGAETEAFF. CDR3 coding DNA: TGTGCCAGCGGGGGGGCCGAGACTGAAGCTTTCTTT.

The rearrangement joins TRBV12-3 or TRBV12-4 to TRBJ2-1; 8 bases line up with TRBD2. Matching the DNA end better, TRBJ2-7 makes the J call doubtful. The CDR3 consists of 15 residues. CDR3 loop: CASNPAGVSYNEQYF. The DNA of the CDR3 is TGTGCCAGCAACCCAGCGGGAGTTTCCTACAATGAGCAGTACTTC.

This clonotype has more than one count but fewer than ten. The rearrangement joins TRBV9 to TRBJ2-3; D is unclear. The germline CDR1 and CDR2 sequences are SGDLS and YYNGEE. The CDR3 extends over 14 amino acids. Trimming took off 4 bases at V and 1 base at J, with 10 bases between the two ends. The CDR3 sequence is CASSPHGGTDTQYF. For the CDR3, the DNA is TGTGCCAGCAGCCCCCACGGAGGCACAGATACGCAGTATTTT. The full variable domain, in which reference TRBV9 and TRBJ2-3 provide the parts outside the CDR3, is DSGVTQTPKHLITATGQRVTLRCSPRSGDLSVYWYQQSLDQGLQFLIQYYNGEERAKGNILERFSAQQFPDLHSELNLSSLELGDSALYFCASSPHGGTDTQYFGPGTRLTVL.

The sample holds many counts of this clonotype. V usage is TRBV6-1 and J usage is TRBJ2-1; either TRBD1 or TRBD2 may supply D (5 bases each). V lost 6 bases and J 6 bases, leaving 18 bases between the germline ends. Germline CDR1 is MNHNS and CDR2 is SASEGT. The CDR3 loop spans 15 amino acids. The CDR3 reads CASSRGPSPSNEQFF. CDR3 bases: TGTGCCAGCAGCCGGGGACCCTCGCCTAGCAATGAGCAGTTCTTC.

This chain connects TRBV10-3 to TRBJ2-5, with TRBD2 as a possible D gene (6 bases). Germline CDR1 is ENHRY and CDR2 is SYGVKD. This CDR3 contains 13 residues. Trimming stripped 7 bases from V and 1 base from J, with 10 bases between. The CDR3 loop reads CAITATSQETQYF. For the CDR3, the DNA is TGTGCCATCACCGCGACTAGCCAAGAGACCCAGTACTTC.